This passage covers 20 T cell receptor beta chains from one sample sequenced in a study of cytomegalovirus exposure and HLA in healthy donors. With 60 Vbeta and 13 Jbeta primers, the PCR was carried out. Here immunoSEQ multiplex PCR was the method, and the copy in TCRdb shows in-frame clones only, minus some. The table includes approximately 91,000 clones, around 84% detected once. Material for sequencing was PBMCs. The receptors stem from a human donor in good health.

The chain is built from TRBV29-1 and TRBJ2-1; 13 bases fit TRBD2. This CDR3 comprises 14 residues. V dropped 1 base and J dropped 9; count of bases not matched to a gene: 3. The V gene's germline CDR1 is SQVTM and CDR2 ANQGSEA. In DNA form, the CDR3 reads TGCAGCGTTGAAGTTGGACTAGCGGGAGTTGAGCAGTTCTTC. Residues: CSVEVGLAGVEQFF.

V and J are TRBV5-1 and TRBJ2-6; 8 bases match TRBD1. The germline CDR1 and CDR2 sequences are SGHRS and YFSETQ. Trimming at V came to 0 bases and at J to 0 bases, leaving 11 bases not matched to a gene. This CDR3 comprises 20 residues. Written as DNA, the CDR3 is TGCGCCAGCAGCTTGGATCCATCCGGGACAGGAAACTCTGGGGCCAACGTCCTGACTTTC. Translated: CASSLDPSGTGNSGANVLTF.

This chain links TRBV18 with TRBJ1-2, with D possibly being TRBD1 (6 bases). V gave up 5 bases and J gave up 0 bases, with 13 bases separating them. Germline V gene data show CDR1 as KGHSH and CDR2 as LQKENI. CDR3 length equals 15 residues. CDR3 sequence reads: CASSTGQRPNYGYTF. CDR3 bases: TGTGCCAGCTCAACCGGACAGAGACCTAACTATGGCTACACCTTC.

The chain links TRBV19 to TRBJ2-1; 7 nucleotides align to TRBD2. V shed 3 bases, J shed 7 bases, and the junction held 6 bases outside the gene matches. CDR1 is LNHDA, CDR2 SQIVND, per germline (reference sequence). This CDR3 has 14 residues. This CDR3 is CASSIGRSINEQFF. DNA for the CDR3: TGTGCCAGTAGTATCGGGAGGAGTATAAATGAGCAGTTCTTC.

The CDR3 sequence: CSVDKRTSGVVTDTQYF. The CDR3 DNA sequence: TGCAGCGTTGACAAAAGGACTAGCGGGGTTGTAACAGATACGCAGTATTTT. The chain couples TRBV29-1 to TRBJ2-3, with TRBD2 identical over 12 bases. Per germline, CDR1 SQVTM and CDR2 ANQGSEA. V lost 3 bases, J lost 3 bases, and 10 bases stayed unmatched. The CDR3 has 17 residues.

This clone was seen just once. The rearrangement uses TRBV6-5 and TRBJ2-7; a weak D match, TRBD1 (6 bases). The CDR3 is 14 amino acids. CDR1 MNHEY and CDR2 SVGAGI come from the germline V gene. Trimming took off 6 bases at V and 2 bases at J, with 14 bases between the two ends. CDR3 coding DNA: TGTGCCAGCAGGGCGACGGGGACACCCTACGAGCAGTACTTC. It yields the protein CASRATGTPYEQYF.

This chain uses TRBV6-5 with TRBJ2-5, with 9 bases fitting TRBD1. With the DNA end fitting TRBJ2-7 better, the J assignment may be wrong. CDR1 and CDR2 (germline): MNHEY, SVGAGI. This CDR3 contains 14 residues. The CDR3 DNA is TGTGCCAGCAGTTACTACAGGGGGCACTACGAGCAGTACTTC. Amino acids: CASSYYRGHYEQYF.

The chain uses TRBV6-4 and TRBJ1-1; unclear D gene. Germline V gene lookup returns CDR1 MRHNA and CDR2 SNTAGT. The CDR3 is 13 amino acids. The V and J ends lost 1 base and 8 bases respectively, with 11 bases between them. CDR3 region: CASSDFSGREAFF. The CDR3 DNA reads TGTGCCAGCAGTGACTTTAGTGGGAGGGAAGCTTTCTTT.

In its sample, this clone was seen once. The chain recombines TRBV7-9 with TRBJ2-3; tentatively, D is TRBD2 (6 bases). The CDR3 contains 14 residues. Per germline, CDR1 SEHNR and CDR2 FQNEAQ (reference sequence). V was pared by 3 bases and J by 6 bases, with 13 bases between. The CDR3 protein is CASSFPGRTDTQYF. The CDR3 nucleotides are TGTGCCAGCAGCTTTCCGGGGAGGACGGATACGCAGTATTTT. Using reference TRBV7-9 and TRBJ2-3 for the parts outside the CDR3, the full variable domain is DTGVSQNPRHKITKRGQNVTFRCDPISEHNRLYWYRQTLGQGPEFLTYFQNEAQLEKSRLLSDRFSAERPKGSFSTLEIQRTEQGDSAMYLCASSFPGRTDTQYFGPGTRLTVL.

The chain is built from TRBV4-2 and TRBJ2-1, with D maybe TRBD2 (6 bases). Germline CDR1 and CDR2: LGHNA and YNFKEQ. The CDR3 is 14 amino acids. Trimming took off 3 bases at V and 7 bases at J, with 13 bases between the two ends. CDR3 nucleotide sequence: TGTGCCAGCAGCCAGGGGACTGCTCGGAATGAGCAGTTCTTC. Residues: CASSQGTARNEQFF.

The rearrangement uses TRBV4-3 and TRBJ1-1, with D perhaps TRBD1 (6 bases). This CDR3 contains 17 residues. The germline V gene encodes CDR1 LGHNA and CDR2 YSLEER. The ends were cut back, 0 bases at V and 1 base at J, with 15 bases in the middle. The CDR3 loop is CASSQDIAGGQNTEAFF. The CDR3 DNA sequence: TGCGCCAGCAGCCAAGATATAGCGGGGGGACAGAACACTGAAGCTTTCTTT.

The chain links TRBV7-3 to TRBJ2-1; 7 positions match TRBD2. The CDR3 sequence is 15 residues long. V lost 5 bases and J lost 7; bases outside the gene matches: 11. Germline assignment: CDR1 SGHTA and CDR2 FQGTGA. CDR3 sequence reads: CASSRQPGEGNEQFF. The CDR3 DNA reads as TGTGCCAGCAGCCGTCAGCCGGGGGAGGGGAATGAGCAGTTCTTC. Variable domain in full (rest from reference TRBV7-3 and TRBJ2-1): GAGVSQTPSNKVTEKGKYVELRCDPISGHTALYWYRQSLGQGPEFLIYFQGTGAADDSGLPNDRFFAVRPEGSVSTLKIQRTERGDSAVYLCASSRQPGEGNEQFFGPGTRLTVL.

J is TRBJ2-7 and V is TRBV28; tentatively, D is TRBD1 (6 bases). The CDR3 consists of 15 residues. Looked up from germline, CDR1 is MDHEN and CDR2 is SYDVKM. The V and J ends lost 4 bases and 0 bases respectively, with 13 bases between them. CDR3 nucleotides: TGTGCCAGCAGTTCCCCATCGACAGGCTCCTACGAGCAGTACTTC. Translating gives CASSSPSTGSYEQYF.

The chain combines TRBV28 with TRBJ2-3; 9 bases are shared with TRBD2. CDR1 is MDHEN and CDR2 is SYDVKM in the germline V gene. V was pared by 5 bases and J by 2 bases, with 2 bases of the junction left unmatched. The CDR3 runs 14 residues. The DNA for the CDR3 is TGTGCCAGCAGTCCTAGCGGGATCACAGATACGCAGTATTTT. It specifies CASSPSGITDTQYF.

The V gene is TRBV15, the J gene TRBJ1-1, with TRBD1 identical over 7 bases. Trimming at V came to 2 bases and at J to 4 bases, leaving 7 bases not matched to a gene. Germline lookup yields CDR1 LNHNV and CDR2 YYDKDF (reference sequence). The CDR3 runs to 15 residues. DNA for the CDR3: TGTGCCACCAGCAGAAACCTTGACAGGGCCACTGAAGCTTTCTTT. Translation: CATSRNLDRATEAFF.

For this clone: The junction does not match germline at one end; this may be a read error. The chain carries TRBV13 and TRBJ2-1, with 10 bases that match TRBD2. This CDR3 has 15 residues. Germline CDR1 is PRHDT and CDR2 is FYEKMQ (reference sequence). CDR3 amino acids: CASSSKREGYYEQFF. DNA for the CDR3: TGTGCCAGCAGCTCCAAGCGGGAGGGCTACTATGAGCAGTTCTTC.

V usage is TRBV7-9 and J usage is TRBJ2-1; TRBD2 matches at 8 bases. The ends lost 4 bases at V and 6 bases at J; junction bases unmatched: 8. Germline CDR1 and CDR2: SEHNR and FQNEAQ (reference sequence). The CDR3 consists of 15 residues. The CDR3 protein is CASSSTGLGGNEQFF. The CDR3 coding sequence is TGTGCCAGCAGCTCCACGGGACTAGGGGGCAATGAGCAGTTCTTC.

This clone has a handful of counts. CDR3 in DNA: TGTGCCAGCAGTGAGACCTCCCAGGGGGCAGGGGAAAAACTGTTTTTT. Translation: CASSETSQGAGEKLFF. J is TRBJ1-4 and V is TRBV6-1, with TRBD1 identical over 8 bases. This CDR3 is 16 amino acids long. With V trimmed by 3 bases and J by 8 bases, 11 bases remained unmatched. CDR1 is MNHNS and CDR2 is SASEGT in the germline V gene.

The chain is built from TRBV5-3 and TRBJ1-1; TRBD1 aligns across 9 bases. TRBV5-3 is flagged as an ORF with uncertain function. The CDR3 sequence is 14 residues long. J gave up 4 bases and V 6 bases, and 7 bases lay outside the gene matches. The CDR3 protein is CARTIQGAGTEAFF. CDR3 sequence (DNA): TGTGCCAGAACCATACAGGGGGCGGGCACTGAAGCTTTCTTT.

The chain uses TRBV7-2 and TRBJ1-1; D gene uncertain. Germline V gene lookup returns CDR1 SGHTA and CDR2 FQGNSA. V was clipped by 2 bases and J by 1 base, with 8 bases between them. The CDR3 is made up of 14 amino acids. The CDR3 region has the DNA TGTGCCAGCAGCTTACCCCCTAAGAACACTGAAGCTTTCTTT. Translation: CASSLPPKNTEAFF.